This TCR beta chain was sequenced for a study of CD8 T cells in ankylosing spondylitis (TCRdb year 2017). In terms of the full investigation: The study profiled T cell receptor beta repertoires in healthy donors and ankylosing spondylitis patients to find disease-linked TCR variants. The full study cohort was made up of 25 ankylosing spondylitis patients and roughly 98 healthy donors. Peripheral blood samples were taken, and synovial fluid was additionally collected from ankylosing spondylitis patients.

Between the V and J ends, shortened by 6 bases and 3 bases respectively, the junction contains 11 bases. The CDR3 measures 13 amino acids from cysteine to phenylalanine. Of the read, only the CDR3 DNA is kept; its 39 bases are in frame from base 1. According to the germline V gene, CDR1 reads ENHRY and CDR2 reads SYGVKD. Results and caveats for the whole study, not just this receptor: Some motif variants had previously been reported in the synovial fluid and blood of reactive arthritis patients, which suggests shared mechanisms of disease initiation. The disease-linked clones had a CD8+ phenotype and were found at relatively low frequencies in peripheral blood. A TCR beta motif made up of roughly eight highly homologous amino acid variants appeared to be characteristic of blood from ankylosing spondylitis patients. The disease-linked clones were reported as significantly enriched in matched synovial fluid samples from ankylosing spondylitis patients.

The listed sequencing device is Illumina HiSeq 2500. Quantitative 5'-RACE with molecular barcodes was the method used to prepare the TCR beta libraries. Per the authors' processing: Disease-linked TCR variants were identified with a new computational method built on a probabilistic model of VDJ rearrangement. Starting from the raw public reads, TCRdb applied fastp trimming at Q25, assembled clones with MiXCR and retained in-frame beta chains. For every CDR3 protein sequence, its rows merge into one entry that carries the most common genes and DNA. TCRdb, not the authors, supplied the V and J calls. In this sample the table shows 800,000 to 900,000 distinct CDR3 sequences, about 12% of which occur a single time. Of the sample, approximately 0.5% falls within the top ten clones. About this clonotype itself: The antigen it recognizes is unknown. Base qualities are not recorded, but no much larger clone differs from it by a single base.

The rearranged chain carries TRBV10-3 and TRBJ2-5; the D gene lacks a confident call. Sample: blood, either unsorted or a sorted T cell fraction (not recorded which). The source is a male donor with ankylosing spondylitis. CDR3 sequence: CAISRDAKETQYF. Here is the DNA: TGTGCCATCAGCCGAGACGCGAAAGAGACCCAGTACTTC.